The 29 T cell receptor beta chains in this list originate from one sample, sequenced in a study of immune cell composition in non-small cell lung cancer. Normal lung was taken at the farthest possible site, at least 3 cm from tumour. Data came from immunoSEQ multiplex PCR; TCRdb stores just in-frame clones and leaves some out. Counted here are about 6,100 clones, over 55% occurring once; the ten biggest clones make up roughly 6%. Sequencing was carried out using non-adjacent lung tissue. These receptors all stem from a human donor with non-small cell lung cancer.

The chain carries TRBV29-1 and TRBJ2-5; D might be TRBD1 (5 bases). The CDR3 consists of 15 residues. CDR1 is SQVTM, CDR2 ANQGSEA, per germline. The ends were cut back, 4 bases at V and 5 bases at J, with 20 bases in the middle. CDR3 nucleotide sequence: TGCAGCGTTGTGATAGGGCCCGACCCAGGGGAGACCCAGTACTTC. Translating gives CSVVIGPDPGETQYF.

The chain joins TRBV10-3 to TRBJ2-1; TRBD2 matches 8 bases. The junction had 12 bases not matched to a gene; V was cut back by 3 bases and J by 8 bases. CDR1 and CDR2 from the germline V gene are ENHRY and SYGVKD. The CDR3 has 16 residues. The CDR3 DNA reads TGTGCCATCAGTGACCCGGGGGGGCCTCGTAGTGATGAGCAGTTCTTC. As protein: CAISDPGGPRSDEQFF.

This clone was recorded a few times. The chain joins TRBV7-9 to TRBJ1-2; no clear D. This CDR3 has 13 amino acids. Trimming stripped 1 base from V and 4 bases from J, with 7 bases between. In germline, CDR1 is SEHNR, CDR2 FQNEAQ (reference sequence). The CDR3 bases are TGTGCCAGCAGCTTAGGTCCGGTCTATGGCTACACCTTC. Translated: CASSLGPVYGYTF.

The rearrangement uses TRBV6-4 and TRBJ2-3, with 7 bases lining up with TRBD2. The junction had 6 bases not matched to a gene; V was cut back by 2 bases and J by 4 bases. Germline V lookup: CDR1 MRHNA, CDR2 SNTAGT. This CDR3 has 15 amino acids. CDR3 protein: CASSDASRGADTQYF. DNA for the CDR3: TGTGCCAGCAGTGACGCCAGTCGGGGGGCAGATACGCAGTATTTT.

This clone was seen more than once but under ten times. V gene TRBV19 combines with J gene TRBJ2-3; 7 bases match TRBD1. CDR3 length: 15 residues. Trimming took 4 bases from V and 0 from J; bases not matched to a gene: 4. Germline V gene lookup returns CDR1 LNHDA and CDR2 SQIVND (reference sequence). This CDR3 reads CASSKDRASTDTQYF. CDR3 DNA sequence: TGTGCCAGTAGTAAAGACAGGGCTAGCACAGATACGCAGTATTTT.

This chain uses TRBV5-1 with TRBJ1-2; TRBD1 might be the D (5 bases). This CDR3 is built from 15 residues. With 2 bases removed from V and 5 bases from J, the gap between germline ends came to 16 bases. CDR1 is SGHRS and CDR2 is YFSETQ in the germline V gene. CDR3 loop: CASSLSREAGYGYTF. The CDR3 region has the DNA TGCGCCAGCAGCTTATCCAGGGAAGCCGGTTATGGCTACACCTTC.

This rearrangement joins TRBV7-9 to TRBJ2-3; D ambiguous. CDR3 length: 12 residues. Germline lookup yields CDR1 SEHNR and CDR2 FQNEAQ (reference sequence). In nucleotides, the CDR3 is TGTGTGTTAGGAGAAAGCACAGATACGCAGTATTTT. Its translation: CVLGESTDTQYF.

This chain uses TRBV7-2 with TRBJ2-7; D is uncertain. The CDR3 loop spans 14 amino acids. CDR1 is SGHTA, CDR2 FQGNSA, per germline. Trimming left V 5 bases short and J 0 bases short, with 11 bases between. CDR3 sequence reads: CASSTQPSSYEQYF. As DNA, the CDR3 is TGTGCCAGCAGCACTCAACCCTCCTCCTACGAGCAGTACTTC.

This chain uses TRBV2 with TRBJ2-5, with 8 nucleotides matching TRBD1. The CDR3 consists of 14 residues. Germline lookup yields CDR1 SNHLY and CDR2 FYNNEI. V trimming: 4 bases; J trimming: 5 bases; junction bases outside the gene matches: 6. This CDR3 is CASSAQGAGETQYF. CDR3 DNA: TGTGCCAGCAGTGCTCAGGGGGCCGGGGAGACCCAGTACTTC.

The chain is built from TRBV28 and TRBJ2-5; 7 positions agree with TRBD1. J gave up 5 bases and V 4 bases, and 10 bases lay outside the gene matches. Germline assignment: CDR1 MDHEN and CDR2 SYDVKM. The CDR3 totals 15 residues. CDR3 region: CASSSVDRESETQYF. The DNA for the CDR3 is TGTGCCAGCAGTTCCGTAGACAGGGAGTCGGAGACCCAGTACTTC.

As to this clone: The junction does not match germline at one end; this may be a read error. The chain uses TRBV7-9 and TRBJ1-1; D remains unclear. CDR3 length: 13 residues. Germline CDR1 reads SEHNR; CDR2 reads FQNEAQ (reference sequence). DNA of the CDR3: TGTGCCAGCAGCTTAGAGCGGCAGGTTACGTTCCTTTTT. The encoded protein is CASSLERQVTFLF.

The chain carries TRBV19 and TRBJ1-5, with TRBD1 identical over 7 bases. Trimming cost V 5 bases and J 2 bases; bases outside gene matches: 6. Per the germline V gene, CDR1 is LNHDA and CDR2 is SQIVND (reference sequence). The CDR3 has 15 residues. CDR3 DNA: TGTGCCAGTAGTCAAGGGGGCTCGGGCAATCAGCCCCAGCATTTT. Translation: CASSQGGSGNQPQHF.

The chain has TRBV5-1 and TRBJ1-2; D gene unclear. This CDR3 has 17 residues. V was shortened by 0 bases and J by 9 bases, with 24 bases between the two germline ends. CDR1 and CDR2 (germline): SGHRS, YFSETQ. The chain's CDR3 is CASSLDGGRALVGRYTF. In DNA form, the CDR3 reads TGCGCCAGCAGCTTGGATGGAGGGCGGGCCTTGGTCGGTCGCTACACCTTC. The full variable domain, with the rest looked up from reference TRBV5-1 and TRBJ1-2, is KAGVTQTPRYLIKTRGQQVTLSCSPISGHRSVSWYQQTPGQGLQFLFEYFSETQRNKGNFPGRFSGRQFSNSRSEMNVSTLELGDSALYLCASSLDGGRALVGRYTFGSGTRLTVV.

This clone was counted only a few times. V usage is TRBV7-9 and J usage is TRBJ1-2; a possible D gene is TRBD1 (5 bases). Germline CDR1 reads SEHNR; CDR2 reads FQNEAQ (reference sequence). V was shortened by 2 bases and J by 1 base, with 14 bases between the two germline ends. CDR3 size: 16 residues. CDR3 bases: TGTGCCAGCAGCTTATTCCCCCAGACAGATAACTATGGCTACACCTTC. Translation: CASSLFPQTDNYGYTF.

This sequence joins TRBV4-2 and TRBJ2-7; TRBD2 is a possible D gene (5 bases). The V gene lost 5 bases and the J gene lost 1 base, with 18 bases spanning the gap. The CDR3 consists of 16 residues. Germline V gene sequence: CDR1 LGHNA, CDR2 YNFKEQ. The CDR3 DNA sequence: TGTGCCAGCAGCGGCCGGGGAACAGCTCTTTCCTACGAGCAGTACTTC. Translated: CASSGRGTALSYEQYF.

In DNA form, the CDR3 reads TGTGCCAGCGTAGGAGCTCAAGAGACCCAGTACTTC. It encodes CASVGAQETQYF. The chain links TRBV2 to TRBJ2-5, with unresolved D. The CDR3 is 12 amino acids. Germline CDR1 and CDR2: SNHLY and FYNNEI. V was pared by 8 bases and J by 2 bases, with 9 bases between.

This clone was seen more than once but under ten times. The chain combines TRBV13 with TRBJ2-3; TRBD2 matches at 9 bases. From germline, CDR1 is PRHDT and CDR2 FYEKMQ (reference sequence). V trimming: 2 bases; J trimming: 5 bases; junction bases outside the gene matches: 5. The CDR3 spans 15 residues. The CDR3 sequence is CASSLPAGGRDTQYF. The CDR3 DNA reads as TGTGCCAGCAGCTTACCGGCGGGGGGGCGAGATACGCAGTATTTT. Full variable domain (rest looked up from reference TRBV13 and TRBJ2-3): AAGVIQSPRHLIKEKRETATLKCYPIPRHDTVYWYQQGPGQDPQFLISFYEKMQSDKGSIPDRFSAQQFSDYHSELNMSSLELGDSALYFCASSLPAGGRDTQYFGPGTRLTVL.

The table lists this clone with a few counts. The V gene is TRBV7-2, the J gene TRBJ1-1; D is possibly TRBD1 (6 bases). The CDR3 runs 15 residues. CDR1 is SGHTA and CDR2 is FQGNSA in the germline V gene. Trimming took off 5 bases at V and 5 bases at J, with 18 bases between the two ends. The CDR3 sequence is CASSPGDGGRTEAFF. In nucleotides, the CDR3 is TGTGCCAGCAGCCCGGGGGACGGGGGGCGTACTGAAGCTTTCTTT.

The gene calls are TRBV28 and TRBJ1-1; unclear D gene. CDR1 and CDR2 from the germline V gene are MDHEN and SYDVKM. This CDR3 is built from 13 residues. Trimming removed 8 bases at V and 4 bases at J, with 14 bases between. Here the CDR3 reads CASLPTRGTEAFF. CDR3 coding DNA: TGTGCCAGCTTACCTACGCGGGGCACTGAAGCTTTCTTT. Complete variable domain (other parts from reference TRBV28 and TRBJ1-1): DVKVTQSSRYLVKRTGEKVFLECVQDMDHENMFWYRQDPGLGLRLIYFSYDVKMKEKGDIPEGYSVSREKKERFSLILESASTNQTSMYLCASLPTRGTEAFFGQGTRLTVV.

In its sample, this clone was seen a few times. The rearrangement links TRBV15 to TRBJ1-6, with TRBD1 identical over 7 bases. V shed 2 bases, J shed 7 bases, and the junction held 2 bases outside the gene matches. This CDR3 region has 14 residues. CDR1 is LNHNV and CDR2 is YYDKDF in the germline V gene (reference sequence). CDR3 protein: CATSRQGGNSPLHF. DNA for the CDR3: TGTGCCACCAGCAGACAGGGGGGCAATTCACCCCTCCACTTT.

The genes are TRBV2 and TRBJ2-7; 11 bases fit TRBD1. There are 14 residues in the CDR3. Trimming cost V 7 bases and J 2 bases; bases outside gene matches: 4. The germline gives CDR1 SNHLY, CDR2 FYNNEI. This chain's CDR3 is CASMGQGVAYEQYF. The CDR3 region has the DNA TGTGCCAGCATGGGACAGGGGGTAGCCTACGAGCAGTACTTC.

The chain has TRBV30 and TRBJ2-3; D uncertain. The CDR3 spans 13 residues. Germline V gives CDR1 GTSNPN, CDR2 SVGIG (reference sequence). V was cut by 3 bases and J by 5 bases, with 12 bases left in between. The CDR3 bases are TGTGCCTGGAGCCACGCAATCGGAGATACGCAGTATTTT. Translated, it gives CAWSHAIGDTQYF.

The V call is TRBV7-2, the J call TRBJ1-1; D is perhaps TRBD1 (6 bases). Germline V gives CDR1 SGHTA, CDR2 FQGNSA. CDR3 length: 16 residues. V was shortened by 1 base and J by 4 bases, with 16 bases between the two germline ends. The CDR3 protein is CASSLGGGAVGTEAFF. The CDR3 DNA sequence: TGTGCCAGCAGCTTAGGCGGGGGGGCGGTAGGCACTGAAGCTTTCTTT.

The chain has TRBV4-1 and TRBJ2-6, with 11 bases aligning to TRBD2. V trimming: 4 bases; J trimming: 2 bases; junction bases outside the gene matches: 10. CDR3 length equals 19 residues. Germline V gene sequence: CDR1 MGHRA, CDR2 YSYEKL. CDR3 nucleotide sequence: TGCGCCAGCAGCCCCCAGGTAGCGGGGGGGCAGGCTGGGGCCAACGTCCTGACTTTC. Its protein product is CASSPQVAGGQAGANVLTF.

In DNA, the CDR3 is TGTGCCAGCAGCAAACGGACAGAGTTGTACTCTGAAGCTTTCTTT. Translated: CASSKRTELYSEAFF. The chain combines TRBV21-1 with TRBJ1-1; whether TRBD1, the table's D call, matches the DNA was not checked. TRBV21-1 is a pseudogene locus. The CDR3 runs 15 residues.

The V and J genes are TRBV9 and TRBJ1-6, with TRBD1 matching over 11 bases. Trimming removed 4 bases from V and 12 bases from J; junction bases left unmatched: 6. The length of the CDR3 is 14 residues. In germline, CDR1 is SGDLS, CDR2 YYNGEE. The CDR3 here is CASSSRDRGIPLHF. In DNA, the CDR3 is TGTGCCAGCAGCTCCCGGGACAGGGGGATACCCCTCCACTTT.

The chain recombines TRBV15 with TRBJ1-6, with a weak D call TRBD1 (5 bases). The germline V gene encodes CDR1 LNHNV and CDR2 YYDKDF (reference sequence). V lost 5 bases, J lost 7 bases, and 12 bases lay in between. The CDR3 runs 14 residues. The CDR3 reads CATSDSGLNSPLHF. The CDR3 DNA is TGTGCCACCAGCGACTCAGGGTTAAATTCACCCCTCCACTTT.

The chain employs TRBV4-2 and TRBJ2-3; 7 bases map to TRBD2. V lost 1 base, J lost 5 bases, and 9 bases stayed unmatched. The germline V gene encodes CDR1 LGHNA and CDR2 YNFKEQ. This CDR3 spans 16 amino acids. DNA of the CDR3: TGTGCCAGCAGCCAAGTAACTAAGGCGGGGGTAGATACGCAGTATTTT. This translates into CASSQVTKAGVDTQYF.

The V call is TRBV7-2, the J call TRBJ1-1; TRBD1 might be the D (6 bases). V lost 5 bases to trimming and J lost 1 base, with 14 bases between them. Per the germline V gene, CDR1 is SGHTA and CDR2 is FQGNSA. The CDR3 is made up of 15 amino acids. The CDR3 protein is CASSPSGGQNTEAFF. Written as DNA, the CDR3 is TGTGCCAGCAGCCCGTCGGGGGGCCAGAACACTGAAGCTTTCTTT.